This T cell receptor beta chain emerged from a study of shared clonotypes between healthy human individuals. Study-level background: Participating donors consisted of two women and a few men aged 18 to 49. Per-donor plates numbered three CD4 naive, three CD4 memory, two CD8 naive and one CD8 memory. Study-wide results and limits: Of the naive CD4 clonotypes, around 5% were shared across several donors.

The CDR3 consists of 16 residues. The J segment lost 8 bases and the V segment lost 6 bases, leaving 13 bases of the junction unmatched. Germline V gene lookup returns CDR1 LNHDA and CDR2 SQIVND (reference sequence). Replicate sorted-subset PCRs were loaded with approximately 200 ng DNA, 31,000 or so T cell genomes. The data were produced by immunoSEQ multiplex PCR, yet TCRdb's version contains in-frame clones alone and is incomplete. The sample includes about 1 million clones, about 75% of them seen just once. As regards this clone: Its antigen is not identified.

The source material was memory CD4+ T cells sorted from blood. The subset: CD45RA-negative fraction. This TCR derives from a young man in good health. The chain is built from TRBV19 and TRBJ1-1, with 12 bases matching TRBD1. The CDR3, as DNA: TGTGCCAGTAGCCCCGGGACAGGGGGCACTCTTTCGGAAGCTTTCTTT. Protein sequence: CASSPGTGGTLSEAFF.